These T cell receptor beta chains were read from a single sample in a study of T cells after posttransplantation cyclophosphamide. Method: immunoSEQ multiplex PCR; TCRdb's copy keeps in-frame clones and lacks some. Found here are about 27,000 clones, no singletons; the ten largest cover 1.5% to 2%. Source: PBMCs, taken after allogeneic stem cell transplant with posttransplant cyclophosphamide. The receptors derive from a young adult male patient who received an allogeneic stem cell transplant from a related donor, was CMV-positive, and had no GVHD. Some T cells may possibly be graft donor cells. The CDR3 runs from the conserved cysteine through the conserved F or W. The D gene is left open where the match is weak. A row's size may be missing; if present it is once, few, many or a size class.

>TRBD1|many|TRBJ1-2|TRBV13
CASSEYGTDYGYTF
TGTGCCAGCAGCGAATACGGGACAGACTATGGCTACACCTTC
>NA|many|TRBJ2-2|TRBV7-2
CASSLFTVRKTGELFF
TGTGCCAGCAGCTTATTTACGGTTCGAAAAACCGGGGAGCTGTTTTTT
>NA|many|TRBJ2-3|TRBV5-1
CASSLVRETDTQYF
TGCGCCAGCAGCTTGGTCAGGGAAACAGATACGCAGTATTTT
>NA|NA|TRBJ1-5|TRBV28
CASSRLPRRGGQPQHF
TGTGCCAGCAGTCGTTTACCCCGACGAGGAGGTCAGCCCCAGCATTTT
>NA|few|TRBJ2-1|TRBV2
CASAAQGPLTYNEQFF
TGTGCCAGCGCGGCCCAGGGGCCGCTCACCTACAATGAGCAGTTCTTC
>TRBD2|many|TRBJ2-1|TRBV19
CASSPMGSIAGYEQFF
TGTGCCAGTAGCCCGATGGGGTCAATAGCGGGATATGAGCAGTTCTTC
>TRBD2|many|TRBJ2-3|TRBV28
CASSSPRRGADTQYF
TGTGCCAGCAGTTCCCCCAGGCGGGGGGCAGATACGCAGTATTTT
>NA|many|TRBJ2-6|TRBV7-2
CASSSRASVNSGANVLTF
TGTGCCAGCAGCTCCCGAGCTAGCGTGAACTCTGGGGCCAACGTCCTGACTTTC
>TRBD1|many|TRBJ1-4|TRBV28
CASSPNRGHNEKLFF
TGTGCCAGCAGCCCCAACAGGGGGCACAATGAAAAACTGTTTTTT
>TRBD2|NA|TRBJ2-3|TRBV28
CASSFRREADTQYF
TGTGCCAGCAGTTTCCGGCGGGAGGCAGATACGCAGTATTTT
>TRBD2|many|TRBJ2-1|TRBV7-2
CASSLGGGSYNEQFF
TGTGCCAGCAGCTTAGGCGGGGGTTCCTACAATGAGCAGTTCTTC
>TRBD2|many|TRBJ2-1|TRBV7-9
CASSSPGRDEQFF
TGTGCCAGCAGCTCCCCCGGGAGGGATGAGCAGTTCTTC
>TRBD2|many|TRBJ2-2|TRBV7-6
CASSRKLSGTGELFF
TGTGCCAGCAGCCGAAAACTTAGCGGGACCGGGGAGCTGTTTTTT
>NA|many|TRBJ2-4|TRBV25-1
CASSDGGLAKNIQYF
TGTGCCAGCAGTGACGGGGGGCTAGCCAAAAACATTCAGTACTTC
>TRBD2|many|TRBJ2-5|TRBV28
CASSPRLAGGFWETQYF
TGTGCCAGCAGTCCTAGACTAGCGGGGGGATTCTGGGAGACCCAGTACTTC
>NA|many|TRBJ1-1|TRBV6-5
CASSRGRGSEAFF
TGTGCCAGCAGTCGGGGCAGGGGTTCAGAAGCTTTCTTT
>TRBD2|many|TRBJ2-5|TRBV4-1
CASGVSGRVETQYF
TGCGCCAGCGGGGTTAGCGGGAGGGTCGAGACCCAGTACTTC
>TRBD1|many|TRBJ1-3|TRBV7-9
CASSLDRQGEDTIYF
TGTGCCAGCAGCTTAGACCGACAGGGGGAGGACACCATATATTTT
>TRBD2|many|TRBJ2-7|TRBV10-3
CAIRRTSGAYEQYF
TGTGCCATCAGAAGGACTAGCGGGGCCTACGAGCAGTACTTC
>NA|many|TRBJ2-5|TRBV28
CASTNSAIQETQYF
TGTGCCAGCACAAATAGCGCGATCCAAGAGACCCAGTACTTC
>TRBD1|many|TRBJ2-7|TRBV5-6
CASSLGTGFYEQYF
TGTGCCAGCAGCTTGGGGACAGGGTTTTACGAGCAGTACTTC
>NA|many|TRBJ2-7|TRBV27
CASSPHDSRNEQYF
TGTGCCAGCAGTCCTCACGACTCTAGGAACGAGCAGTACTTC
>NA|many|TRBJ2-7|TRBV6-5
CASSYRHLGGQYF
TGTGCCAGCAGTTATCGTCATTTGGGAGGGCAGTACTTC
>TRBD2|few|TRBJ2-7|TRBV28
CASSAWTSGGIQIYEQYF
TGTGCCAGCAGTGCCTGGACTAGCGGGGGAATTCAAATTTACGAGCAGTACTTC
>TRBD2|many|TRBJ2-3|TRBV7-2
CASSPPGLAGVTDTQYF
TGTGCCAGCAGCCCACCCGGACTAGCGGGAGTAACAGATACGCAGTATTTT
>NA|many|TRBJ1-2|TRBV27
CASSLTGRDYGYTF
TGTGCCAGCAGTTTAACCGGGAGGGACTATGGCTACACCTTC
>NA|many|TRBJ1-1|TRBV6-5
CASSLTTGNTEAFF
TGTGCCAGCAGTCTTACGACAGGGAACACTGAAGCTTTCTTT
>NA|many|TRBJ2-7|TRBV9
CASSVGAQGLYEQYF
TGTGCCAGCAGCGTAGGGGCTCAGGGGCTGTACGAGCAGTACTTC
>NA|many|TRBJ2-7|TRBV7-2
CASSQSGGLAAREQYF
TGTGCCAGCAGCCAGTCGGGTGGTCTCGCGGCTAGGGAGCAGTACTTC
>TRBD2|many|TRBJ2-3|TRBV18
CASSPLGGGVSDTQYF
TGTGCCAGCTCACCACTTGGCGGGGGGGTCTCAGATACGCAGTATTTT
>NA|many|TRBJ1-3|TRBV4-2
CASSQDPTSGNTIYF
TGTGCCAGCAGCCAAGACCCAACATCTGGAAACACCATATATTTT
>TRBD1|many|TRBJ2-7|TRBV18
CASSPLPGTGGYYEQYF
TGTGCCAGCTCACCACTTCCTGGGACAGGAGGGTACTACGAGCAGTACTTC
>NA|many|TRBJ2-7|TRBV5-4
CASRRGGRSLGDEQYF
TGTGCCAGCCGGCGGGGAGGAAGGTCGCTTGGAGACGAGCAGTACTTC